This T cell receptor beta chain was captured in a study of early stage breast cancer tumors. About the research overall: Of about 17 invasive breast tumors, about a dozen were hormone receptor-positive, HER2-negative. Study findings and constraints: In 14 of 16 patients, blood comparison separated tumor from normal breast. Bulk DNA sequencing of unsorted cells missed chain pairing and markers. Enriched TCRB sequences shared across patients were mostly commonly generated sequences.

Here immunoSEQ multiplex PCR was the method, and the copy in TCRdb shows in-frame clones only, minus some. This sample has about 3,600 clones, with under 80% found just once. For this clone: Its antigen is not known.

V was pared by 4 bases and J by 8 bases, with 16 bases between. The CDR3 consists of 14 residues. Per the germline V gene, CDR1 is SGHRS and CDR2 is YFSETQ. The clonotype originates from a person aged 40 to 49 with breast cancer. Material for sequencing was breast tumor tissue. This sequence joins TRBV5-1 and TRBJ2-1, with D perhaps TRBD1 or TRBD2 (5 bases each). The CDR3 region is CASSVRGDGYEQFF. The CDR3 DNA is TGCGCCAGCAGCGTGAGGGGTGATGGCTATGAGCAGTTCTTC.